The clone carrying this T cell receptor beta chain was observed at least ten times. What it recognizes is unknown. These data come from a study of T cells after yellow fever vaccination. This CDR3 has 14 amino acids. Between the trimmed V and J ends, which lost 4 bases and 2 bases, there was a span of 12 bases. Germline V gene lookup returns CDR1 ENHRY and CDR2 SYGVKD. General study results and limits: Reappearance after the booster was seen for most primary-vaccination clones, at roughly 96% CD4 and 75% to 90% CD8.

Via MiXCR, TCRdb re-called the 5' RACE reads, giving one row per CDR3 protein. Altogether roughly 250,000 distinct CDR3 sequences are present, around 13% being singletons, with the ten largest covering 0.4% to 0.55%. The V and J genes are TRBV10-3 and TRBJ2-7, with D tentatively TRBD2 (5 bases). Sequencing was performed on CD4+ T cells sorted from PBMCs, taken 45 days after the yellow fever booster vaccination. The TCR comes from a man aged 25-45 years who received the YFV17D yellow fever vaccine. CDR3 bases: TGTGCCATCAGTGGGAGCGGCCACACCTACGAGCAGTACTTC. Its translation is CAISGSGHTYEQYF.